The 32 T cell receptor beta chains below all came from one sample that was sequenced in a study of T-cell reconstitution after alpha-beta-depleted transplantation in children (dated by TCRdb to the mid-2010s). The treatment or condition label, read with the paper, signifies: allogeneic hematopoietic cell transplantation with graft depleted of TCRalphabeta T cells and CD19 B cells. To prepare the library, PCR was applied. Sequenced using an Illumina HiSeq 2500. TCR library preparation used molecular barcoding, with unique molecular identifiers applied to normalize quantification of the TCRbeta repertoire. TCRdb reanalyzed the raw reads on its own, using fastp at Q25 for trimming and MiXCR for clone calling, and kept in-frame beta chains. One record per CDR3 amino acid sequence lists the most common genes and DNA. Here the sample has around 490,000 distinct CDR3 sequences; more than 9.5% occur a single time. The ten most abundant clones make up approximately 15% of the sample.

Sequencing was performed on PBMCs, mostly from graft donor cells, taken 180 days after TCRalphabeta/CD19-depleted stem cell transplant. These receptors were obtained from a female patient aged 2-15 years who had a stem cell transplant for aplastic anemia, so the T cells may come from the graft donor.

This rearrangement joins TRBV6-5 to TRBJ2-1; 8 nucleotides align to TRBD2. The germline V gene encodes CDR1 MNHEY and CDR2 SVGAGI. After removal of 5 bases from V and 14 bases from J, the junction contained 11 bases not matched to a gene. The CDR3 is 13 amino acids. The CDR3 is CASSTPTSVGEFF. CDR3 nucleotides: TGTGCCAGCAGTACTCCGACTAGCGTTGGGGAGTTCTTC.

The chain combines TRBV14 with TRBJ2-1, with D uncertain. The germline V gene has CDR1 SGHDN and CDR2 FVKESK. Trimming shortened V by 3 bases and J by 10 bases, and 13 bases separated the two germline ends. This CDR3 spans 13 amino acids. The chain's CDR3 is CASSHPWAGEQFF. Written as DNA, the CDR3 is TGTGCCAGCAGCCACCCGTGGGCTGGGGAGCAGTTCTTC.

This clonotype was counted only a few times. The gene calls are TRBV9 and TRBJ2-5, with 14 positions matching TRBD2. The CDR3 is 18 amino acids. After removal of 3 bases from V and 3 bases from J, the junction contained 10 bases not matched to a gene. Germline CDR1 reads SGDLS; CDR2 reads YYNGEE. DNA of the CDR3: TGTGCCAGCAGCGCCCCGCTTTGGGGACTAGCGGGAGAAGAGACCCAGTACTTC. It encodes CASSAPLWGLAGEETQYF.

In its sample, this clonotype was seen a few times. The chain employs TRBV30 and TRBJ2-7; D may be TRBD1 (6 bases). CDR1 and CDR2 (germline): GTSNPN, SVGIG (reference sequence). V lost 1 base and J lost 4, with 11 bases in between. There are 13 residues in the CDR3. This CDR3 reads CAWSADRKYEQYF. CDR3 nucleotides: TGTGCCTGGAGTGCGGACAGAAAATACGAGCAGTACTTC.

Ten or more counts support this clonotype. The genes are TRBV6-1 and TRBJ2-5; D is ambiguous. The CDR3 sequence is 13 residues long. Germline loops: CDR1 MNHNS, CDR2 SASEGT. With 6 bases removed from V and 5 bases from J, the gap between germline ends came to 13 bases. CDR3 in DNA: TGTGCCAGCAGCCACCCTCCCTGGGAGACCCAGTACTTC. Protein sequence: CASSHPPWETQYF.

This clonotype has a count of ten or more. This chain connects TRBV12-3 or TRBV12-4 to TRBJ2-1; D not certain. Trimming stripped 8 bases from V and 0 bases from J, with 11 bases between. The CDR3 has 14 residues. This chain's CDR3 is CASGNYYSYNEQFF. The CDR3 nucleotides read TGTGCCAGCGGGAATTACTACTCCTACAATGAGCAGTTCTTC.

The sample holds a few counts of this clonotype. CDR3 in DNA: TGCAGTGCTAATATCAGGAACACCGGGGAGCTGTTTTTT. Translation gives CSANIRNTGELFF. This sequence joins TRBV20-1 and TRBJ2-2; no reliable D call. There are 13 residues in the CDR3. Between the trimmed V and J ends, which lost 4 bases and 1 base, there was a span of 7 bases. Germline lookup yields CDR1 DFQATT and CDR2 SNEGSKA (reference sequence).

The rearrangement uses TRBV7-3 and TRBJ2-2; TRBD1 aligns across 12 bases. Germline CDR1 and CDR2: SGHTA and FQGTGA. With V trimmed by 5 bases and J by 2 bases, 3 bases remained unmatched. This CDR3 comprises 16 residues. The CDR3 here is CASSLGTGGNTGELFF. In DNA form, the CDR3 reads TGTGCCAGCAGCCTCGGGACAGGGGGCAACACCGGGGAGCTGTTTTTT.

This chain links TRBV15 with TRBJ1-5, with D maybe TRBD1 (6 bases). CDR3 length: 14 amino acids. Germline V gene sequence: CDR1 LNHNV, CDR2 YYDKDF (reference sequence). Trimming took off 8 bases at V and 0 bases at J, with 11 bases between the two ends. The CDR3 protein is CATSRGISNQPQHF. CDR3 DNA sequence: TGTGCCACCTCTAGGGGGATTAGCAATCAGCCCCAGCATTTT.

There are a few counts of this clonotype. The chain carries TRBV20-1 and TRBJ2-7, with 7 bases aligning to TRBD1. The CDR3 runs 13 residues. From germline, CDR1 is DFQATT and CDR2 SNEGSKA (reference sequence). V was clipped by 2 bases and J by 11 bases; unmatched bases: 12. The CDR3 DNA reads TGCAGTGCTAGAAAGACAGGGAGCGTCCTTGAGTACGTC. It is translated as CSARKTGSVLEYV.

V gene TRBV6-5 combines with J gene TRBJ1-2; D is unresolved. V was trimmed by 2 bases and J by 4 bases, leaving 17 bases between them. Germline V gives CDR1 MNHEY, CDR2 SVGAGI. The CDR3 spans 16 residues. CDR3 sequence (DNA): TGTGCCAGCAGTTACGGGTCCCCAACCCCAATCTATGGCTACACCTTC. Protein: CASSYGSPTPIYGYTF.

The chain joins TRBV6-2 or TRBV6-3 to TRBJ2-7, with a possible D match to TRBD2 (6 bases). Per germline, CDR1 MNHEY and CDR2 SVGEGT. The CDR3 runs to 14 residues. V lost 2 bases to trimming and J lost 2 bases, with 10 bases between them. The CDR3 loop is CASSYEDYPYEQYF. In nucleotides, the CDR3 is TGTGCCAGCAGTTACGAGGACTACCCCTACGAGCAGTACTTC.

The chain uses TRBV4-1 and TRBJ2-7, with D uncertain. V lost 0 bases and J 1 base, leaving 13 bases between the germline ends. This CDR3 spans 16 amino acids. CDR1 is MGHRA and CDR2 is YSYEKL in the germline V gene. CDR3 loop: CASSQEEELLSYEQYF. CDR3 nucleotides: TGCGCCAGCAGCCAAGAAGAGGAATTGTTATCCTACGAGCAGTACTTC.

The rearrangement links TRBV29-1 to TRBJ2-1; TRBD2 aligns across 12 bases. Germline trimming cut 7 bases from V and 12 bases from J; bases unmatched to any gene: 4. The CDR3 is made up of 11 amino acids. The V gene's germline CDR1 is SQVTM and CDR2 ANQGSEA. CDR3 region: CSGGTSGSQFF. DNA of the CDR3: TGCAGCGGGGGGACTAGCGGGTCGCAGTTCTTC.

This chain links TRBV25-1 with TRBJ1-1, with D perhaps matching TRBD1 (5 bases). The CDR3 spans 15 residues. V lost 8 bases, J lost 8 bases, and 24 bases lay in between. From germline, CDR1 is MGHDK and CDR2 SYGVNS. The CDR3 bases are TGTGCCAGCGGCCCTTGGACCATGCCCGACAGCGAAGCTTTCTTT. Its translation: CASGPWTMPDSEAFF.

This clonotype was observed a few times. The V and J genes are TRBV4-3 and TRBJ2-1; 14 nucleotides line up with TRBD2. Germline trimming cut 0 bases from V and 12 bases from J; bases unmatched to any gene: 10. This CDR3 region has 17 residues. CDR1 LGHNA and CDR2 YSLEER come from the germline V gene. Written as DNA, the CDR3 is TGCGCCAGCAGCCAAGAAAAGGGACTAGCGGGAGATCTGGTGCAGTTCTTC. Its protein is CASSQEKGLAGDLVQFF.

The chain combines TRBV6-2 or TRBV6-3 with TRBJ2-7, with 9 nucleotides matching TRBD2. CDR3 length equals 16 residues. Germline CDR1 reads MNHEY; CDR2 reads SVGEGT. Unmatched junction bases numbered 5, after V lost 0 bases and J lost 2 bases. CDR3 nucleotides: TGTGCCAGCAGTTACTCCGAGATAGCGGGAGCCTACGAGCAGTACTTC. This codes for CASSYSEIAGAYEQYF.

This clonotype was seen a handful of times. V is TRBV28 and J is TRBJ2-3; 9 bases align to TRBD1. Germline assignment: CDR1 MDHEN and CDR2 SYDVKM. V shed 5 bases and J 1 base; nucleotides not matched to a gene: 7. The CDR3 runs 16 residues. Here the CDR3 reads CASSKNRGHRTDTQYF. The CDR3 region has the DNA TGTGCCAGCAGTAAGAACAGGGGGCATCGCACAGATACGCAGTATTTT.

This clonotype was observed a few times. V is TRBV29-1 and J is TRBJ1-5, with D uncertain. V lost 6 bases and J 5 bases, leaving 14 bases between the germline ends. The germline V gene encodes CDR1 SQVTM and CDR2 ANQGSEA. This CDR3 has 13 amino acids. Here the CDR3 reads CSVQQWEDQPQHF. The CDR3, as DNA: TGCAGCGTACAGCAATGGGAGGATCAGCCCCAGCATTTT.

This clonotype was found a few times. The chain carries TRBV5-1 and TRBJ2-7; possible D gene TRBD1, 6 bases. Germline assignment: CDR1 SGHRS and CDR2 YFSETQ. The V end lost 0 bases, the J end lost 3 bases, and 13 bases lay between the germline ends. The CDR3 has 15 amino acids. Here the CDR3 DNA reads TGCGCCAGCAGCTTGGACCGGGACACTCACTACGAGCAGTACGTC. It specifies CASSLDRDTHYEQYV.

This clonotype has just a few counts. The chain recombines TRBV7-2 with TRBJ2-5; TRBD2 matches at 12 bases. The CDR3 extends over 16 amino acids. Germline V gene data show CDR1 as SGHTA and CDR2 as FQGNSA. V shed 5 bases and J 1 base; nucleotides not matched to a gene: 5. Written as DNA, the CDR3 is TGTGCCAGCAGCGTACTAGCGGGAGGCCCCCAAGAGACCCAGTACTTC. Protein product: CASSVLAGGPQETQYF.

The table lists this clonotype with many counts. This CDR3 reads CASSLDRGLGDTQYF. Here the CDR3 DNA reads TGTGCCAGCAGCCTCGACAGGGGGCTTGGAGATACGCAGTATTTT. The chain recombines TRBV7-9 with TRBJ2-3; 10 bases are a match to TRBD1. The ends lost 5 bases at V and 5 bases at J; junction bases unmatched: 7. The V gene's germline CDR1 is SEHNR and CDR2 FQNEAQ (reference sequence). This CDR3 is built from 15 residues.

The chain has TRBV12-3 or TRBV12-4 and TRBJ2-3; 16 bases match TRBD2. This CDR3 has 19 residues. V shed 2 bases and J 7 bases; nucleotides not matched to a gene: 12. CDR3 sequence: CASSLWSGTSGRGVNTQYF. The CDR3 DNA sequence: TGTGCCAGCAGTTTATGGTCGGGGACTAGCGGGAGGGGGGTAAATACGCAGTATTTT.

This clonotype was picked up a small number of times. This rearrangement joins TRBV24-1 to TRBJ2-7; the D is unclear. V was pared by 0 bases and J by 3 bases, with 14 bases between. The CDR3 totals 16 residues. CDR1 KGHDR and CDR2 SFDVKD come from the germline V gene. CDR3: CATSDLWTDRVYEQYV. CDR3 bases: TGTGCCACCAGTGATTTGTGGACCGATAGAGTCTACGAGCAGTACGTC.

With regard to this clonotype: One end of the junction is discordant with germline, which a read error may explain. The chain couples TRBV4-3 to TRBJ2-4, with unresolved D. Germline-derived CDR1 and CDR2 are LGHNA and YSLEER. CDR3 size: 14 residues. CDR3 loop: CASSQDSGGNSQYF. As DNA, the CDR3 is TGCGCCAGCAGCCAAGATTCGGGCGGAAACAGTCAGTACTTC.

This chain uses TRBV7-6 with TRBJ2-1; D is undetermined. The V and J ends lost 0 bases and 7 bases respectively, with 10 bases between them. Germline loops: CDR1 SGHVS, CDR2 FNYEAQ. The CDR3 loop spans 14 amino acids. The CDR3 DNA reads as TGTGCCAGCAGCTTAGCCTCAGCAGTAAATGAGCAGTTCTTC. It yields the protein CASSLASAVNEQFF. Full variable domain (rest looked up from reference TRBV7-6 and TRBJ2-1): GAGVSQSPRYKVTKRGQDVALRCDPISGHVSLYWYRQALGQGPEFLTYFNYEAQQDKSGLPNDRFSAERPEGSISTLTIQRTEQRDSAMYRCASSLASAVNEQFFGPGTRLTVL.

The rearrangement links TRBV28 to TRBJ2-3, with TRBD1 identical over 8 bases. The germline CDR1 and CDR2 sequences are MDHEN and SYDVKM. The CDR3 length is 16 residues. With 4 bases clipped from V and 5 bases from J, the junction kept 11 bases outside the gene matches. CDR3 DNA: TGTGCCAGCAGTTCCCCGGGCAGGGGGCTGAAAGATACGCAGTATTTT. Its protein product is CASSSPGRGLKDTQYF.

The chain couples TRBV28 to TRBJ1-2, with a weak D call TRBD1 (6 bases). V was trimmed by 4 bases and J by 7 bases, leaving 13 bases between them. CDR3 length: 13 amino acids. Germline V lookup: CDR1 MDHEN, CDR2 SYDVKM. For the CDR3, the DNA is TGTGCCAGCAGTTACACCCAGGGGCCTGGCTACACCTTC. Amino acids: CASSYTQGPGYTF.

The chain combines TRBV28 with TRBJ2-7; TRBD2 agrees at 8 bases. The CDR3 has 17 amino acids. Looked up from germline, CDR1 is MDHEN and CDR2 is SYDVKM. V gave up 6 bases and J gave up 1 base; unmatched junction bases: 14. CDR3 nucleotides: TGTGCCAGCAGCCTAGGGCCGGGGGGGCCCCAGTCCTACGAGCAGTACTTC. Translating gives CASSLGPGGPQSYEQYF.

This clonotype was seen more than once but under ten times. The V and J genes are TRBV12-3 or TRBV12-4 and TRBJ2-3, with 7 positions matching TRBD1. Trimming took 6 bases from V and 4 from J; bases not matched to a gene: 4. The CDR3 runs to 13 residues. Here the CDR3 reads CASRQTGADTQYF. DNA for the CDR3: TGTGCCAGCAGACAAACAGGGGCAGATACGCAGTATTTT.

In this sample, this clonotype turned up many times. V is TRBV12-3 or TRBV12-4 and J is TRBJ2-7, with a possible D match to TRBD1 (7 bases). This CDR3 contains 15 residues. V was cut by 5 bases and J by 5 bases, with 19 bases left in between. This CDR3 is CASSPRGGGGNEQYF. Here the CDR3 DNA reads TGTGCCAGCAGTCCCCGTGGAGGGGGCGGAAACGAGCAGTACTTC.

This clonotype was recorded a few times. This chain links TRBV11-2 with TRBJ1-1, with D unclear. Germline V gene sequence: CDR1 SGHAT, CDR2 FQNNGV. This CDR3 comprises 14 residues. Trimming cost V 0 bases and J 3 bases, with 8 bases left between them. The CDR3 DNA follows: TGTGCCAGCAGCTTAGATCTGTTTGACACTGAAGCTTTCTTT. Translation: CASSLDLFDTEAFF.